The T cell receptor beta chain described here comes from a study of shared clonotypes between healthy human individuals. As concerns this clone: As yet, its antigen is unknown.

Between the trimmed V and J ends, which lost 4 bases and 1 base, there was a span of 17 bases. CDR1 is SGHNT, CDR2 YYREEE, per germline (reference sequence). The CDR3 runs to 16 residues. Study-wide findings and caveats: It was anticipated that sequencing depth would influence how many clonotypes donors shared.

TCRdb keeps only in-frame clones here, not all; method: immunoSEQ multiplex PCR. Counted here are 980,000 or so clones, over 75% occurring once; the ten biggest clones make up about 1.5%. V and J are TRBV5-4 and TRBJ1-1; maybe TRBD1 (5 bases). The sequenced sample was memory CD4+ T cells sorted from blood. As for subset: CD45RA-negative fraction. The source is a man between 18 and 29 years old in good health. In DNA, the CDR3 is TGTGCCAGCAGCCCAGGACACTCCAGTCCGAACACTGAAGCTTTCTTT. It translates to CASSPGHSSPNTEAFF.